The 18 T cell receptor beta chains listed next were all sequenced from one sample in a study of cytomegalovirus exposure and HLA in healthy donors (dated by TCRdb to about 2017). The library was generated by the immunoSEQ multiplex PCR assay. The multiplex PCR relied on a mix of 60 forward primers for TCR Vbeta segments and 13 reverse primers for TCR Jbeta segments. Held by TCRdb, this immuneACCESS table contains in-frame sequences only and omits some clones. Under half of the omission traces to an unresolved V gene where checked; the cause of the rest is unknown. This sample's listing comprises tens of thousands of clones. Of the sample, roughly 2.7% falls within the top ten clones. The sample consisted of PBMCs. The receptor source for this set is a man in his forties or fifties in good health and CMV-seronegative.

The J gene is TRBJ1-2, the V gene TRBV6-5, with no clear D. The CDR3 runs to 15 residues. Germline assignment: CDR1 MNHEY and CDR2 SVGAGI. Trimming took 0 bases from V and 4 from J, leaving 12 bases between them. The CDR3 DNA follows: TGTGCCAGCAGTTACTCGAGTAGGGAGAGCTATGGCTACACCTTC. Translation: CASSYSSRESYGYTF.

J is TRBJ2-1 and V is TRBV9; 12 nucleotides agree with TRBD2. Germline CDR1 reads SGDLS; CDR2 reads YYNGEE. This CDR3 spans 18 amino acids. With V trimmed by 3 bases and J by 0 bases, 7 bases remained unmatched. CDR3: CASSAWTSGDHSYNEQFF. The DNA of the CDR3 is TGTGCCAGCAGCGCCTGGACTAGCGGGGACCACTCCTACAATGAGCAGTTCTTC.

The chain couples TRBV19 to TRBJ2-1; 9 bases map to TRBD2. Germline values: CDR1 LNHDA, CDR2 SQIVND (reference sequence). The CDR3 sequence is 15 residues long. Trimming cost V 3 bases and J 9 bases; bases outside gene matches: 9. CDR3 amino acids: CASSIVSGGSTEQFF. The CDR3 region has the DNA TGTGCCAGTAGTATTGTAAGCGGGGGGAGCACTGAGCAGTTCTTC.

The chain recombines TRBV5-1 with TRBJ2-7; 11 bases match TRBD2. The CDR3 is made up of 14 amino acids. Germline CDR1 reads SGHRS; CDR2 reads YFSETQ. V dropped 3 bases and J dropped 6; count of bases not matched to a gene: 5. CDR3 nucleotide sequence: TGCGCCAGCAGCTCCCCTAGCGGGGGGACCGAGCAGTACTTC. Translation: CASSSPSGGTEQYF.

The chain is built from TRBV5-1 and TRBJ2-3, with 12 positions matching TRBD2. Germline-derived CDR1 and CDR2 are SGHRS and YFSETQ. Germline trimming cut 7 bases from V and 5 bases from J; bases unmatched to any gene: 5. The CDR3 spans 14 residues. The CDR3 is CASALAGGRDTQYF. CDR3 DNA: TGCGCCAGCGCTCTAGCGGGGGGGCGAGATACGCAGTATTTT.

V is TRBV12-5 and J is TRBJ2-1; 8 nucleotides match TRBD1. Germline CDR1 is LGHNT and CDR2 is FRNRAP. The CDR3 has 16 residues. The J segment lost 4 bases and the V segment lost 1 base, leaving 6 bases of the junction unmatched. Here the CDR3 reads CASGLARTGIYNEQFF. The CDR3 nucleotides read TGTGCTAGTGGTTTGGCCCGGACAGGGATTTACAATGAGCAGTTCTTC.

The chain has TRBV27 and TRBJ1-5, with D perhaps TRBD1 (5 bases). Germline CDR1 and CDR2: MNHEY and SMNVEV (reference sequence). This CDR3 region has 14 residues. Trimming stripped 3 bases from V and 4 bases from J, with 10 bases between. In DNA form, the CDR3 reads TGTGCCAGCAGTTTCAGGGAAGGGAATCAGCCCCAGCATTTT. Translating it yields CASSFREGNQPQHF.

This rearrangement joins TRBV11-2 to TRBJ2-7; 13 bases line up with TRBD2. This CDR3 comprises 18 residues. V shed 5 bases, J shed 2 bases, and the junction held 12 bases outside the gene matches. The germline gives CDR1 SGHAT, CDR2 FQNNGV. This chain's CDR3 is CASSRSDMGLAGPYEQYF. The DNA for the CDR3 is TGTGCCAGCAGCCGATCTGATATGGGACTAGCGGGGCCCTACGAGCAGTACTTC.

The V call is TRBV4-2, the J call TRBJ2-3, with 8 bases matching TRBD2. The CDR3 sequence is 19 residues long. J was trimmed by 2 bases and V by 0 bases; bases with no gene match: 13. Germline-derived CDR1 and CDR2 are LGHNA and YNFKEQ. Here the CDR3 DNA reads TGTGCCAGCAGCCAAGACCAAGCAAAGAGCGGGGGCTTCACAGATACGCAGTATTTT. Translating gives CASSQDQAKSGGFTDTQYF.

The V call is TRBV7-2, the J call TRBJ2-7; a possible D gene is TRBD1 (5 bases). The CDR3 extends over 15 amino acids. The germline CDR1 and CDR2 sequences are SGHTA and FQGNSA. V was shortened by 1 base and J by 2 bases, with 12 bases between the two germline ends. The CDR3: CASSLGTGPTYEQYF. In nucleotides, the CDR3 is TGTGCCAGCAGCTTAGGAACAGGACCAACCTACGAGCAGTACTTC.

The rearrangement joins TRBV30 to TRBJ1-1; perhaps TRBD1 as D (5 bases). V was cut by 8 bases and J by 6 bases, with 19 bases left in between. The germline V gene has CDR1 GTSNPN and CDR2 SVGIG (reference sequence). The CDR3 has 13 amino acids. CDR3 sequence (DNA): TGTGCCGGCAGAATGGGGGGGGTCTCTGAAGCTTTCTTT. Translating gives CAGRMGGVSEAFF.

The V gene is TRBV7-9, the J gene TRBJ1-2, with a possible D match to TRBD1 (5 bases). Trimming stripped 0 bases from V and 3 bases from J, with 8 bases between. The CDR3 has 14 amino acids. Germline V lookup: CDR1 SEHNR, CDR2 FQNEAQ (reference sequence). The CDR3, as DNA: TGTGCCAGCAGCTTAGCTGGCAGGGACTATGGCTACACCTTC. This gives the protein CASSLAGRDYGYTF.

This chain links TRBV19 with TRBJ2-7; TRBD2 agrees at 7 bases. The length of the CDR3 is 14 residues. V dropped 3 bases and J dropped 5; count of bases not matched to a gene: 7. Germline CDR1 and CDR2: LNHDA and SQIVND (reference sequence). The chain's CDR3 is CASSIPGLSNEQYF. CDR3 bases: TGTGCCAGTAGTATCCCGGGACTAAGTAACGAGCAGTACTTC.

The J gene is TRBJ1-6, the V gene TRBV6-5; weak D call: TRBD1 (6 bases). Trimming stripped 6 bases from V and 5 bases from J, with 11 bases between. The CDR3 runs to 14 residues. From germline, CDR1 is MNHEY and CDR2 SVGAGI. CDR3 region: CASSRQVDNSPLHF. The CDR3 nucleotides read TGTGCCAGCAGCAGACAGGTCGATAATTCACCCCTCCACTTT.

V is TRBV9 and J is TRBJ1-3, with D uncertain. This CDR3 has 16 residues. Trimming removed 0 bases at V and 4 bases at J, with 14 bases between. The germline V gene has CDR1 SGDLS and CDR2 YYNGEE. CDR3 loop: CASSVEEGEYGNTIYF. The CDR3 DNA follows: TGTGCCAGCAGCGTAGAGGAGGGAGAGTACGGAAACACCATATATTTT.

The CDR3 DNA reads as TGTGCCAGCAGCTCAAGTGGCAGCTCTGGAAACACCATATATTTT. This sequence encodes CASSSSGSSGNTIYF. V and J are TRBV11-2 and TRBJ1-3, with D hard to call. V was clipped by 4 bases and J by 0 bases, with 10 bases between them. Per germline, CDR1 SGHAT and CDR2 FQNNGV. The CDR3 length is 15 residues.

The gene calls are TRBV9 and TRBJ2-2, with 9 bases identical to TRBD2. The CDR3 contains 16 residues. V lost 4 bases and J lost 8; bases outside the gene matches: 12. Per the germline V gene, CDR1 is SGDLS and CDR2 is YYNGEE. This CDR3 is CASSPTGGGAKGELFF. The DNA of the CDR3 is TGTGCCAGCAGCCCGACGGGCGGGGGGGCCAAAGGGGAGCTGTTTTTT. The full variable domain, in which reference TRBV9 and TRBJ2-2 provide the parts outside the CDR3, is DSGVTQTPKHLITATGQRVTLRCSPRSGDLSVYWYQQSLDQGLQFLIQYYNGEERAKGNILERFSAQQFPDLHSELNLSSLELGDSALYFCASSPTGGGAKGELFFGEGSRLTVL.

The chain employs TRBV5-1 and TRBJ1-1, with D perhaps TRBD1 (5 bases). Trimming shortened V by 4 bases and J by 5 bases, and 15 bases separated the two germline ends. CDR1 is SGHRS and CDR2 is YFSETQ in the germline V gene. The CDR3 covers 14 residues. CDR3 sequence (DNA): TGCGCCAGCAGCACGCAGGGCCTTCGAACTGAAGCTTTCTTT. It specifies CASSTQGLRTEAFF.